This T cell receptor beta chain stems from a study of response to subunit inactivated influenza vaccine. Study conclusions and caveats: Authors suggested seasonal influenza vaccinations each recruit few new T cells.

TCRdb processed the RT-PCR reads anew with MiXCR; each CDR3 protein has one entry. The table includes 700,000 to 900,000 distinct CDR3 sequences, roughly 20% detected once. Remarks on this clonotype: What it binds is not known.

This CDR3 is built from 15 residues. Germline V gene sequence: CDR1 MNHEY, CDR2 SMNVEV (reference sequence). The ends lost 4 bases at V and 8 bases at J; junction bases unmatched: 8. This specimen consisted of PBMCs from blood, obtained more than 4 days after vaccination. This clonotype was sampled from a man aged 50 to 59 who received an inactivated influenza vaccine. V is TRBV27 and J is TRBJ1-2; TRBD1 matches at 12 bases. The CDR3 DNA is TGTGCCAGCAGTTCACACGGGACAGGGGGCCGGGGCTACACCTTC. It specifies CASSSHGTGGRGYTF.